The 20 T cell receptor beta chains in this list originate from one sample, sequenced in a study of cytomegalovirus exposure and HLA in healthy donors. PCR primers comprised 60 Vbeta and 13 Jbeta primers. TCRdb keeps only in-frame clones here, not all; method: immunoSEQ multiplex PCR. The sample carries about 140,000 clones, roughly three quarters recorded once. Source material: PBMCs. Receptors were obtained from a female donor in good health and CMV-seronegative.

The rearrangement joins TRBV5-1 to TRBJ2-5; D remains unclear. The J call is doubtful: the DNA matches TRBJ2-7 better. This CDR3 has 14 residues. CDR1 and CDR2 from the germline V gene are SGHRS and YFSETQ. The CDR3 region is CASSLGQSSYEQYF. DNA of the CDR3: TGCGCCAGCAGCTTGGGACAAAGCTCCTACGAGCAGTACTTC.

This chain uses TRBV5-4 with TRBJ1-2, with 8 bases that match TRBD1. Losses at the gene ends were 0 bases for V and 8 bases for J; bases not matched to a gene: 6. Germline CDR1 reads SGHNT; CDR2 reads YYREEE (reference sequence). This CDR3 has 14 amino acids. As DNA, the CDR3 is TGTGCCAGCAGCTTGGTCCGGTCAGGGGGCGGCTACACCTTC. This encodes CASSLVRSGGGYTF. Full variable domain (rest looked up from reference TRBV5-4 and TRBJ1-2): ETGVTQSPTHLIKTRGQQVTLRCSSQSGHNTVSWYQQALGQGPQFIFQYYREEENGRGNFPPRFSGLQFPNYSSELNVNALELDDSALYLCASSLVRSGGGYTFGSGTRLTVV.

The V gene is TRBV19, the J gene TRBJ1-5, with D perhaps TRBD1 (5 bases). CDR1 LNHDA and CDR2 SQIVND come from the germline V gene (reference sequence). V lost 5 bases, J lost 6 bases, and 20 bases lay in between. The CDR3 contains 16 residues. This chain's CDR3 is CASSGGGLPGIQPQHF. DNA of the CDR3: TGTGCCAGTAGTGGGGGAGGACTCCCCGGTATTCAGCCCCAGCATTTT.

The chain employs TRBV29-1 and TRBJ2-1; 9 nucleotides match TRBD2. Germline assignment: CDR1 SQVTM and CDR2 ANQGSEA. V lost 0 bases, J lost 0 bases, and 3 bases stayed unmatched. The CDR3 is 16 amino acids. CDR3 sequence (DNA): TGCAGCGTTGAAGAGAAGCGGGGGGTCTCCTACAATGAGCAGTTCTTC. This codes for CSVEEKRGVSYNEQFF.

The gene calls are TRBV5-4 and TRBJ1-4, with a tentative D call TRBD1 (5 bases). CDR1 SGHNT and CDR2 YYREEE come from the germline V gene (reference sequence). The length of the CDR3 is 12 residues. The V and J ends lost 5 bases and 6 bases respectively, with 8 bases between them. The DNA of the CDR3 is TGTGCCAGCAGGGGGCCGGATGAAAAACTGTTTTTT. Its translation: CASRGPDEKLFF.

DNA of the CDR3: TGCGCCAGCAGCTTGGGGTCCGGACAGGCGTACAGGTCTAGCACAGATACGCAGTATTTT. Encoded protein: CASSLGSGQAYRSSTDTQYF. This rearrangement joins TRBV5-1 to TRBJ2-3, with 7 bases that match TRBD1. This CDR3 is 20 amino acids long. CDR1 and CDR2 from the germline V gene are SGHRS and YFSETQ. Trimming took 0 bases from V and 0 from J; bases not matched to a gene: 16.

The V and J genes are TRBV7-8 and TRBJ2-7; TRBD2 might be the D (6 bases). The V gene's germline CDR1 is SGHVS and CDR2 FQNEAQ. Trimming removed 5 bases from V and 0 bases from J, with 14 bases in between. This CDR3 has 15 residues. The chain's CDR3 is CASSPLGGSSYEQYF. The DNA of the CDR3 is TGTGCCAGCAGCCCCCTTGGGGGGAGCTCCTACGAGCAGTACTTC.

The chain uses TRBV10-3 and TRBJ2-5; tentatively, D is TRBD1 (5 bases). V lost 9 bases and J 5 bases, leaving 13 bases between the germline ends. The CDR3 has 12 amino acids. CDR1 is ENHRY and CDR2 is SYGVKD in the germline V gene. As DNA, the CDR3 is TGTGCCATGGGGCCGGGCTATGAGACCCAGTACTTC. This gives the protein CAMGPGYETQYF.

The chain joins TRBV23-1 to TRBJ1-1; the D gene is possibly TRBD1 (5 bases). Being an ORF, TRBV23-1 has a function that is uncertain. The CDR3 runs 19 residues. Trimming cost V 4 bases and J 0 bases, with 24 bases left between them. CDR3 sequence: CASSPCYRTEEGLNTEAFF. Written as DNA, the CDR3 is TGCGCCAGCAGTCCCTGCTACCGGACTGAGGAGGGACTGAACACTGAAGCTTTCTTT.

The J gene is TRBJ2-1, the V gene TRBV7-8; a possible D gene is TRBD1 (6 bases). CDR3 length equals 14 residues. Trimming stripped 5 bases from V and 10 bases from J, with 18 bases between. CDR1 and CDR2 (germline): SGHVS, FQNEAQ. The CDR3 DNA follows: TGTGCCAGCAGCGCCGCCGGGACAACCAGGGAGCAGTTCTTC. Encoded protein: CASSAAGTTREQFF.

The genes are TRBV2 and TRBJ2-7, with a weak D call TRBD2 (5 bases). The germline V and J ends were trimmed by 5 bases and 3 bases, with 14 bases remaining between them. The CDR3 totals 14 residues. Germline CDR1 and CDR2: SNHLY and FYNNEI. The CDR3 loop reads CASSRTRQGYEQYF. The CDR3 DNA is TGTGCCAGCAGTCGAACTAGGCAAGGCTACGAGCAGTACTTC.

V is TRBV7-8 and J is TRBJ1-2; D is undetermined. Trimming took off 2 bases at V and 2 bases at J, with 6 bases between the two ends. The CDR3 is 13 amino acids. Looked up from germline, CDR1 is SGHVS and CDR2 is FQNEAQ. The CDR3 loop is CASSLLVNYGYTF. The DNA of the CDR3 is TGTGCCAGCAGCTTACTAGTGAACTATGGCTACACCTTC.

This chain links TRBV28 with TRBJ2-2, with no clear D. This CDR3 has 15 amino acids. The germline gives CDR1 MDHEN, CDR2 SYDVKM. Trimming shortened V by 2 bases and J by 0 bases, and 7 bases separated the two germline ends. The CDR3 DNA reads TGTGCCAGCAGTTTACACAGCCCGAACACCGGGGAGCTGTTTTTT. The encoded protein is CASSLHSPNTGELFF. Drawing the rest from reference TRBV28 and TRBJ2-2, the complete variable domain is DVKVTQSSRYLVKRTGEKVFLECVQDMDHENMFWYRQDPGLGLRLIYFSYDVKMKEKGDIPEGYSVSREKKERFSLILESASTNQTSMYLCASSLHSPNTGELFFGEGSRLTVL.

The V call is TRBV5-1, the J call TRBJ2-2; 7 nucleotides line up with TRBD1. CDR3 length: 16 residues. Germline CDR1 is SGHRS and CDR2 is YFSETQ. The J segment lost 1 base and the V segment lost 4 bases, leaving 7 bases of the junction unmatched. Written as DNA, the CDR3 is TGCGCCAGCAGCCTCTCTCGACAGGGGAACACCGGGGAGCTGTTTTTT. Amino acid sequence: CASSLSRQGNTGELFF.

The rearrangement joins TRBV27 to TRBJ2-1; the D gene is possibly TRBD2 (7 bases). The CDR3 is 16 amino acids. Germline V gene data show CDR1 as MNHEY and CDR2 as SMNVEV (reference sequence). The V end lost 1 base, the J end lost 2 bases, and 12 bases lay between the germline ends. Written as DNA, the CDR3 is TGTGCCAGCAGTTTATGGGGGGGGGCCACCTACAATGAGCAGTTCTTC. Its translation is CASSLWGGATYNEQFF.

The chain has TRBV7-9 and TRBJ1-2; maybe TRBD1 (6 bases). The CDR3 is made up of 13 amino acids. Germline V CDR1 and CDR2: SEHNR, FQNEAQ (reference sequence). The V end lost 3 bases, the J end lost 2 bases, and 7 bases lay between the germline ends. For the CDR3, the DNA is TGTGCCAGCAGCTTGGACAGCAACTATGGCTACACCTTC. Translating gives CASSLDSNYGYTF. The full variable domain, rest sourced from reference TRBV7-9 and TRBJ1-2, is DTGVSQNPRHKITKRGQNVTFRCDPISEHNRLYWYRQTLGQGPEFLTYFQNEAQLEKSRLLSDRFSAERPKGSFSTLEIQRTEQGDSAMYLCASSLDSNYGYTFGSGTRLTVV.

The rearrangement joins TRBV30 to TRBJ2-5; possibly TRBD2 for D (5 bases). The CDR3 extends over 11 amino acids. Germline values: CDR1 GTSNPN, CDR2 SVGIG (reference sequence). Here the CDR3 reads CALLEQETQYF. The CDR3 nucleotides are TGTGCTCTACTAGAACAAGAGACCCAGTACTTC.

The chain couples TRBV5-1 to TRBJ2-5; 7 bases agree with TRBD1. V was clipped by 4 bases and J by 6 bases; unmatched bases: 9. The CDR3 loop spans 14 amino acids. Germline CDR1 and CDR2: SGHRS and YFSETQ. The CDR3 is CASSPDRFQKTQYF. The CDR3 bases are TGCGCCAGCAGCCCGGACAGGTTTCAGAAGACCCAGTACTTC.

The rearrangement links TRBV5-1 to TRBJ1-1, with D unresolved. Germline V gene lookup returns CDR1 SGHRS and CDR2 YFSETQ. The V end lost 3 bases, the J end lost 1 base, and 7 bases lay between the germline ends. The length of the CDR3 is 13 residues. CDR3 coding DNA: TGCGCCAGCAGCTCCAAGAGGAACACTGAAGCTTTCTTT. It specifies CASSSKRNTEAFF.

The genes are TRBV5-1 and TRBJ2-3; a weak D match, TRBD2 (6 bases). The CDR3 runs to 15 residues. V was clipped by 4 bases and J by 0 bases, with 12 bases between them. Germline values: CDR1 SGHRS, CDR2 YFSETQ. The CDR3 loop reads CASSLDGGSTDTQYF. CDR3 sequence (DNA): TGCGCCAGCAGCCTGGACGGGGGTAGCACAGATACGCAGTATTTT.